The present entry profiles one T cell receptor (beta chain) with its context. Repertoires were generated with immunoSEQ multiplex PCR, while TCRdb's copy carries only in-frame clones and drops some. Of roughly 600,000 clones listed, 95% to 98% were seen once; the top ten hold 0.25% to 0.35%. V gave up 0 bases and J gave up 4 bases, with 14 bases separating them. Looked up from germline, CDR1 is SGHRS and CDR2 is YFSETQ. This CDR3 spans 15 amino acids. Only CD45RO-negative cells positively selected for CCR7 counted as naive CD8 cells, so terminally differentiated effector memory CD45RA+ cells were excluded. Caucasian adults residing in Nashville, Tennessee made up all the donors. The data were taken from a study of shared clonotypes between healthy human individuals. Across the study: Per-donor plates numbered three CD4 naive, three CD4 memory, two CD8 naive and one CD8 memory.

Sequencing was done on a sample of naive CD8+ T cells sorted from blood. The genes are TRBV5-1 and TRBJ2-7; D assignment may be TRBD1 or TRBD2 (5 bases each). This clonotype was sampled from a man aged 25-45 years in good health. The CDR3 loop is CASSLAVGDLYEQYF. The CDR3 DNA sequence: TGCGCCAGCAGCTTGGCGGTCGGGGACCTTTACGAGCAGTACTTC.